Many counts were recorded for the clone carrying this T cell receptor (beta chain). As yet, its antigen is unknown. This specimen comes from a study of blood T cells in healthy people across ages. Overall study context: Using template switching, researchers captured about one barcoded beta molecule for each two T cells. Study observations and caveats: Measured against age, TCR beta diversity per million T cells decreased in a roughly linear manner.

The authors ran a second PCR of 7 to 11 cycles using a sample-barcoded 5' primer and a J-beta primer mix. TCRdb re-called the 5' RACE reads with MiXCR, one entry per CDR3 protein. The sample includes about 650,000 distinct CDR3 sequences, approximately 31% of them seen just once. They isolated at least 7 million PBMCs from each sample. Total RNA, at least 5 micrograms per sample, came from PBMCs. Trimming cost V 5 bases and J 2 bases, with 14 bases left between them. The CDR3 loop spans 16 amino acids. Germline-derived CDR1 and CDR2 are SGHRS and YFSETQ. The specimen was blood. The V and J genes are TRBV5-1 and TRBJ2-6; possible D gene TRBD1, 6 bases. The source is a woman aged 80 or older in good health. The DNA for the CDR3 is TGCGCCAGCAGTTCCCGACAGGAGACTGGGGCCAACGTCCTGACTTTC. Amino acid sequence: CASSSRQETGANVLTF.